This T cell receptor (beta chain) was captured in a study of early T cells in non-severe SARS-CoV-2 infection. Overall study: Chains were unpaired, as sequencing was done on bulk RNA from unsorted whole blood.

Attachment of unique molecular identifiers to individual cDNA molecules was performed. TCRdb independently ran MiXCR on the 5' RACE reads; one entry per CDR3 protein. The table includes 70,000 to 85,000 distinct CDR3 sequences, 12% detected once. Remarks on this clonotype: Its antigen remains unidentified.

V gave up 5 bases and J gave up 4 bases, with 14 bases separating them. This CDR3 has 14 residues. The germline V gene encodes CDR1 KGHSH and CDR2 LQKENI. Study results and caveats: Anti-spike CD8 responses were favored in VDJdb matching, and private and CD4 specificities were missed.

The origin of this receptor is an adult who was a healthcare worker with PCR-confirmed SARS-CoV-2 infection or an uninfected control (not recorded which). Sequences were obtained from whole blood. The chain links TRBV18 to TRBJ2-5, with D perhaps matching TRBD1 or TRBD2 (5 bases each). The CDR3, as DNA: TGTGCCAGCTCAGCGAATGGGGGAGTAGAGACCCAGTACTTC. Translated: CASSANGGVETQYF.